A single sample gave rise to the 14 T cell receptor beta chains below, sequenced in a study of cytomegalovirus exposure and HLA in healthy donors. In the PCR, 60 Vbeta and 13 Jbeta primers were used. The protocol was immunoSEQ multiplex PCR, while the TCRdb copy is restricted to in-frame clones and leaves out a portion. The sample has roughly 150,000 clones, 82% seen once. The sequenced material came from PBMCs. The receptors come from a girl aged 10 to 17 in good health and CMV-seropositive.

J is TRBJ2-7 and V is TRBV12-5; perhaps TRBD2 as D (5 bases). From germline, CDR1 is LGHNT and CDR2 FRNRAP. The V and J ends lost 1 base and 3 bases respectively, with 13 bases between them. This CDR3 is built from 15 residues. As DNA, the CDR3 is TGTGCTAGTGGTTTGGGTGCCGGACTTTACTACGAGCAGTACTTC. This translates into CASGLGAGLYYEQYF.

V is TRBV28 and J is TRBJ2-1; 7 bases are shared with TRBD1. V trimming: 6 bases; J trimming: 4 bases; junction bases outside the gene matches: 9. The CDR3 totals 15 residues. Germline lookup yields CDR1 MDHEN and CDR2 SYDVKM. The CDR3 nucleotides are TGTGCCAGCAGCCCTAACAGGGGTCAATACAATGAGCAGTTCTTC. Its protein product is CASSPNRGQYNEQFF.

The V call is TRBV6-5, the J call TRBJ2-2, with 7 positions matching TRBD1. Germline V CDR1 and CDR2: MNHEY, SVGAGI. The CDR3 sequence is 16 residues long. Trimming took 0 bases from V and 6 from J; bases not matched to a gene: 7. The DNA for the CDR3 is TGTGCCAGCAGTTACTCCAACGACAGGGTACCCGGGGAGCTGTTTTTT. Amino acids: CASSYSNDRVPGELFF.

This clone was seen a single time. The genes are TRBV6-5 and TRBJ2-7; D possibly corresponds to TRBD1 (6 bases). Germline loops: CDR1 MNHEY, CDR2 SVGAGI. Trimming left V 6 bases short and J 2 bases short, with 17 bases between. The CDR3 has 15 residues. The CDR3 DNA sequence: TGTGCCAGCAGCCTCCTGGACAGCGTACCCTACGAGCAGTACTTC. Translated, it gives CASSLLDSVPYEQYF.

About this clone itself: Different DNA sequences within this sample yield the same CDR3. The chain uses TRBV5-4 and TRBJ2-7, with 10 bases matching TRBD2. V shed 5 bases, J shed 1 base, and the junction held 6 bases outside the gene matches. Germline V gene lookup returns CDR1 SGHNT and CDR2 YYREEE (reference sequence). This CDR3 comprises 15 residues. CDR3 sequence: CASSLSGGGSYEQYF. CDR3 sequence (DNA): TGTGCCAGCAGTCTCAGCGGGGGGGGTTCCTACGAGCAGTACTTC.

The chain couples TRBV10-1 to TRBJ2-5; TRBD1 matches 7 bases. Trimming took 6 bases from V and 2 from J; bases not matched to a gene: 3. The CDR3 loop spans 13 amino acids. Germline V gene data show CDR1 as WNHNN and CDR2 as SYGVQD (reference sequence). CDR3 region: CASRGQEQETQYF. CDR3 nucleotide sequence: TGCGCCAGCAGAGGACAGGAGCAAGAGACCCAGTACTTC.

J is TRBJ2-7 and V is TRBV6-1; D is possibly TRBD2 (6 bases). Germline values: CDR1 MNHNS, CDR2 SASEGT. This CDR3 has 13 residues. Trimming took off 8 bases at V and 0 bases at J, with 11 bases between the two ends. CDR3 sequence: CASLSGNSYEQYF. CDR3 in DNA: TGTGCCAGCCTTAGCGGAAACTCCTACGAGCAGTACTTC.

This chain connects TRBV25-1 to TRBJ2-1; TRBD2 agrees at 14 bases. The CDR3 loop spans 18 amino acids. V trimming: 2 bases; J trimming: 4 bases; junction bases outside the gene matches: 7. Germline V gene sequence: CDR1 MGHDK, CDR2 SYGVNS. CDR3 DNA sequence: TGTGCCAGCAGTGAAGGGCCGGGACTAGCGGGGGCTTACAATGAGCAGTTCTTC. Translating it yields CASSEGPGLAGAYNEQFF. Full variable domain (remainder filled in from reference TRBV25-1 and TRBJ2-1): EADIYQTPRYLVIGTGKKITLECSQTMGHDKMYWYQQDPGMELHLIHYSYGVNSTEKGDLSSESTVSRIRTEHFPLTLESARPSHTSQYLCASSEGPGLAGAYNEQFFGPGTRLTVL.

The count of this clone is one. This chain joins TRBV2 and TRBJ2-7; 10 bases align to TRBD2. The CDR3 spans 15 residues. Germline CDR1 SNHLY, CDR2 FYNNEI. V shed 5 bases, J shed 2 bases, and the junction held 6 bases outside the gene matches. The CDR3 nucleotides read TGTGCCAGCAGTCAAGTAGCGGGGGGAACCTACGAGCAGTACTTC. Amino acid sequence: CASSQVAGGTYEQYF.

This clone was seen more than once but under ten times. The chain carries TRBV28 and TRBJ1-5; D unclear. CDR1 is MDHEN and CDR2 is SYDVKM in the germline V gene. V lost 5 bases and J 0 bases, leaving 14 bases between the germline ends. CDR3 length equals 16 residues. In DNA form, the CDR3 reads TGTGCCAGCAGTCCTAAGGAGACCTATAGCAATCAGCCCCAGCATTTT. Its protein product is CASSPKETYSNQPQHF.

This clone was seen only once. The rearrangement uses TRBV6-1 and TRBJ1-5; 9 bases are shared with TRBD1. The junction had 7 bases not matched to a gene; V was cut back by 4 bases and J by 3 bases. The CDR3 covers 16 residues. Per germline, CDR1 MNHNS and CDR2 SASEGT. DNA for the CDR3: TGTGCCAGCAGTGTCGTAGGACAGGGGCTCAATCAGCCCCAGCATTTT. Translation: CASSVVGQGLNQPQHF.

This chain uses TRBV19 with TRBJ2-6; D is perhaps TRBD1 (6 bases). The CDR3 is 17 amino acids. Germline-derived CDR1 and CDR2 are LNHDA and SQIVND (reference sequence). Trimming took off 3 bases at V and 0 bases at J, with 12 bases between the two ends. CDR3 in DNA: TGTGCCAGTAGTATTGAACAGGGCCCCTCTGGGGCCAACGTCCTGACTTTC. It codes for CASSIEQGPSGANVLTF.

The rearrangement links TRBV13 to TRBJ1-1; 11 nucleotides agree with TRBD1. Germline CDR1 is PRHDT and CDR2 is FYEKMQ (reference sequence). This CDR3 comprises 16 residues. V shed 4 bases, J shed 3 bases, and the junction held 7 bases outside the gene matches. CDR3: CASSSDRDRGYTEAFF. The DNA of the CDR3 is TGTGCCAGCAGCTCGGACCGGGACAGGGGGTACACTGAAGCTTTCTTT.

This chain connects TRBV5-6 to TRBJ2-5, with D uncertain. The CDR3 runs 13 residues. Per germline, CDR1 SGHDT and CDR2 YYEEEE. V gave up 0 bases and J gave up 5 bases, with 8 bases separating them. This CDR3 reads CASSLGHWETQYF. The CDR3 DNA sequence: TGTGCCAGCAGCTTGGGGCATTGGGAGACCCAGTACTTC.